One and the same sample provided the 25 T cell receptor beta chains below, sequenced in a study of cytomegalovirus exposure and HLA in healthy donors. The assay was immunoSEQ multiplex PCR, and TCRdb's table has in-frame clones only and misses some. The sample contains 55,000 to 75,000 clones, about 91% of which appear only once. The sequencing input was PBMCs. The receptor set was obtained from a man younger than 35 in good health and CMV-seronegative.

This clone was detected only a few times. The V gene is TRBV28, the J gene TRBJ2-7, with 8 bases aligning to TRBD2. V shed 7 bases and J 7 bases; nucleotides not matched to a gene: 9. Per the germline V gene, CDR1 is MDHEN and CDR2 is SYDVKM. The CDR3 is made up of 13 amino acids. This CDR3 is CASTRAGGSEQYF. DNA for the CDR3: TGTGCCAGCACCCGGGCGGGGGGCAGTGAGCAGTACTTC.

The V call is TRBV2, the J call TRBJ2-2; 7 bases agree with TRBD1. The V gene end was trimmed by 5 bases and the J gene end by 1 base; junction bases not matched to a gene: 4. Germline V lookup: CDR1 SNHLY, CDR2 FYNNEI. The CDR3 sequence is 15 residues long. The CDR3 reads CASSKRQGNTGELFF. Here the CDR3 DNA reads TGTGCCAGCAGTAAACGACAGGGGAACACCGGGGAGCTGTTTTTT. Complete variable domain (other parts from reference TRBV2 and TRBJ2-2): EPEVTQTPSHQVTQMGQEVILRCVPISNHLYFYWYRQILGQKVEFLVSFYNNEISEKSEIFDDQFSVERPDGSNFTLKIRSTKLEDSAMYFCASSKRQGNTGELFFGEGSRLTVL.

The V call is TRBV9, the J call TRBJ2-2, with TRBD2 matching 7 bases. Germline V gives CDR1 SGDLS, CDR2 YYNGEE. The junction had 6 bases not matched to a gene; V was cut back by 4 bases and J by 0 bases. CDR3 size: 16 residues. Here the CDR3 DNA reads TGTGCCAGCAGCCCACGGGGGGATTCGAACACCGGGGAGCTGTTTTTT. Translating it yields CASSPRGDSNTGELFF.

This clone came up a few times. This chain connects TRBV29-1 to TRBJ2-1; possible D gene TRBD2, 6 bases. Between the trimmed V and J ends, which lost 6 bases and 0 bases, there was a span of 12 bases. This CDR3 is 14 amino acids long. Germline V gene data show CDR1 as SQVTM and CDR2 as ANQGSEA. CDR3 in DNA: TGCAGCGTGGGGGGATCTAGCTCCTACAATGAGCAGTTCTTC. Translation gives CSVGGSSSYNEQFF.

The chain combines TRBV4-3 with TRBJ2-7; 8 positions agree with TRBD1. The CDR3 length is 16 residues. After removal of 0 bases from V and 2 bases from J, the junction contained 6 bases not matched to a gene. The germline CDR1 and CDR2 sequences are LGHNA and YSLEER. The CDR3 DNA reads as TGCGCCAGCAGCCAAGATCCCGGGACAGGCACCTACGAGCAGTACTTC. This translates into CASSQDPGTGTYEQYF.

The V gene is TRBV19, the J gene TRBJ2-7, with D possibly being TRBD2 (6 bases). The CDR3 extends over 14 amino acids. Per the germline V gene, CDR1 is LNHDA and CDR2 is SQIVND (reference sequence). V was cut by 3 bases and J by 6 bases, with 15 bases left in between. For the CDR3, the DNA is TGTGCCAGTAGTATCGGCGGTTTCGGGGGCGAGCAGTACTTC. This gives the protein CASSIGGFGGEQYF.

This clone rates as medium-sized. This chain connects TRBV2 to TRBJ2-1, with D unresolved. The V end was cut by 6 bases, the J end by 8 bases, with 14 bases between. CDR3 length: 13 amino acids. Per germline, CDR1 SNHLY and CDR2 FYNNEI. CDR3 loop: CASRAVLVHEQFF. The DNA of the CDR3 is TGTGCCAGCAGGGCGGTCCTCGTCCATGAGCAGTTCTTC.

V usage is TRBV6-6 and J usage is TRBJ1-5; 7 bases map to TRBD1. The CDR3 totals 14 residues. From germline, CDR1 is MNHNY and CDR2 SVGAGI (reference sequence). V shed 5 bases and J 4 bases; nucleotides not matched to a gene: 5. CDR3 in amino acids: CASSPGQRNQPQHF. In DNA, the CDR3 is TGTGCCAGCAGTCCGGGACAGCGTAATCAGCCCCAGCATTTT.

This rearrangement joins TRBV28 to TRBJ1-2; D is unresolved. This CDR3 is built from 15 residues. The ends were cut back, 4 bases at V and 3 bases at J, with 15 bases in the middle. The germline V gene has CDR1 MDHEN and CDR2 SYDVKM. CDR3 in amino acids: CASSSARERDYGYTF. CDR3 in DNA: TGTGCCAGCAGTTCCGCCCGGGAGAGGGACTATGGCTACACCTTC.

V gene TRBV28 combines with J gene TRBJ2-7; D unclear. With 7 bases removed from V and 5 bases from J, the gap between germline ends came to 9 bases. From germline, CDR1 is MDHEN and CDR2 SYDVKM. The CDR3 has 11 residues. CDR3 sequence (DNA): TGTGCCAGCATGTCCGTCCACGAGCAGTACTTC. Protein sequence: CASMSVHEQYF.

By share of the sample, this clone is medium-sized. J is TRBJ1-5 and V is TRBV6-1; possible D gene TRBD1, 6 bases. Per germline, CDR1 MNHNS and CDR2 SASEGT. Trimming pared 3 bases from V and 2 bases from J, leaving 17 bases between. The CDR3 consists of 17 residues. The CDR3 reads CASSEIRDNLGNQPQHF. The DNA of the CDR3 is TGTGCCAGCAGTGAGATCCGGGACAACCTTGGCAATCAGCCCCAGCATTTT.

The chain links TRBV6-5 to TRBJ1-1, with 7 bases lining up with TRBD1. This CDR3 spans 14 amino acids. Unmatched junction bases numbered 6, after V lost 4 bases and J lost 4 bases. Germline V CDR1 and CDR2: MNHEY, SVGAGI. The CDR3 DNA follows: TGTGCCAGCAGTTCGACAGGGAGAGGCACTGAAGCTTTCTTT. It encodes CASSSTGRGTEAFF.

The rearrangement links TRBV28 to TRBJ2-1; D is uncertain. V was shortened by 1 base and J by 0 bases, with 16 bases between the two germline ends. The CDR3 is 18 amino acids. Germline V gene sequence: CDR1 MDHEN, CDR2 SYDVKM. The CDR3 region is CASSLSLGGPSSYNEQFF. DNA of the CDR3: TGTGCCAGCAGTTTATCCCTAGGTGGCCCTAGCTCCTACAATGAGCAGTTCTTC.

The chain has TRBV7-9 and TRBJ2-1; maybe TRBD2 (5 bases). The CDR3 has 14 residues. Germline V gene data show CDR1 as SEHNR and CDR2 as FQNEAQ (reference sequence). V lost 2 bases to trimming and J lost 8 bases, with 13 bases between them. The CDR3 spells CASSLIEGRDEQFF. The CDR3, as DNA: TGTGCCAGCAGCTTAATTGAGGGAAGAGATGAGCAGTTCTTC.

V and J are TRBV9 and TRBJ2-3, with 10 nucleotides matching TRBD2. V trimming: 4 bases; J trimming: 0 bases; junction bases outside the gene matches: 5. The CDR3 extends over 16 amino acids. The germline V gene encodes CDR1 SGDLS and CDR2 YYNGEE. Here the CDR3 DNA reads TGTGCCAGCAGCCCAGGACTAGCGGTTAGCACAGATACGCAGTATTTT. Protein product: CASSPGLAVSTDTQYF.

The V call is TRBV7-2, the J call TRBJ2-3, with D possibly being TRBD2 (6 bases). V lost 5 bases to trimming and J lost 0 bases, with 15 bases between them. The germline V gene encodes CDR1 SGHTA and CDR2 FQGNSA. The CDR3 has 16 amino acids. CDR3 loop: CASSPKTRSSTDTQYF. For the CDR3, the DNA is TGTGCCAGCAGCCCGAAGACTAGGTCTAGCACAGATACGCAGTATTTT.

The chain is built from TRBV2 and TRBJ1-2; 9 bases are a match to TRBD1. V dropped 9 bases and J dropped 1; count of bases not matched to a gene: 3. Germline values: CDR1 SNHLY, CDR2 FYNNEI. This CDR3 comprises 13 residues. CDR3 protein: CASRTGDNYGYTF. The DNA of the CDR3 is TGTGCCAGTCGGACAGGGGATAACTATGGCTACACCTTC.

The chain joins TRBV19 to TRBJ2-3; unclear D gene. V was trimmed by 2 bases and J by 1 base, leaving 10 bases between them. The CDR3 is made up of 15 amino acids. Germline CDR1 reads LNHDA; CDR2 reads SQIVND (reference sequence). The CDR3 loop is CASSITERGTDTQYF. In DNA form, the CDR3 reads TGTGCCAGTAGTATAACGGAGCGTGGCACAGATACGCAGTATTTT.

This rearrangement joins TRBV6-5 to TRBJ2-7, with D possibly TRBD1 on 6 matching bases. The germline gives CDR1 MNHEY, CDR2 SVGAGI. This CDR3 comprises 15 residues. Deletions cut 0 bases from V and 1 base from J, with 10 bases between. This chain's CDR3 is CASSYSNQGSYEQYF. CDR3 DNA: TGTGCCAGCAGTTACTCGAATCAGGGGTCCTACGAGCAGTACTTC.

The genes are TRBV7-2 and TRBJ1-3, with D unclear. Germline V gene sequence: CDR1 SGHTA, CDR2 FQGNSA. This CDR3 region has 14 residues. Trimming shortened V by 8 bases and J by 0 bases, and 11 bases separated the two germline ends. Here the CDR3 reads CASQALLSGNTIYF. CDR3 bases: TGTGCCAGCCAAGCACTACTCTCTGGAAACACCATATATTTT.

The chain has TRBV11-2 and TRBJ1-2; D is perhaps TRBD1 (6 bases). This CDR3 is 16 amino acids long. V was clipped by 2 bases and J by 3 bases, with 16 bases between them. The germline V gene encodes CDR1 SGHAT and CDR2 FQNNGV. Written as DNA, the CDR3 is TGTGCCAGCAGCTTATCTTTTCCAGGGGCGGACTATGGCTACACCTTC. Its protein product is CASSLSFPGADYGYTF.

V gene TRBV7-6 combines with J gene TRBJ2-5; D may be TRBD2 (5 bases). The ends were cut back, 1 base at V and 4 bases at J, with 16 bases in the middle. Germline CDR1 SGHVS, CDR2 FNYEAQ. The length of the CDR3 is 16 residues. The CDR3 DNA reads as TGTGCCAGCAGCTTAGGGGCGGGTCAGTCCCTAGAGACCCAGTACTTC. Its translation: CASSLGAGQSLETQYF.

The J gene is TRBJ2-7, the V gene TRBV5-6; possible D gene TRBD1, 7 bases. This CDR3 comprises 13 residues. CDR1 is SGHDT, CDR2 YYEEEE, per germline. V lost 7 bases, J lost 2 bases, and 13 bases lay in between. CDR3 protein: CASSLRGAYEQYF. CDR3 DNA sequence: TGTGCCAGCTCCCTCAGGGGGGCCTACGAGCAGTACTTC.

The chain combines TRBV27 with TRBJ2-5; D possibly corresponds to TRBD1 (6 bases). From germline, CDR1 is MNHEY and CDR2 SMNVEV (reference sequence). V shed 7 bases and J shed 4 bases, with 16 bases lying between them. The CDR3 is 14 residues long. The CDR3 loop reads CASTPNRESETQYF. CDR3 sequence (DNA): TGTGCCAGCACCCCAAACAGGGAATCAGAGACCCAGTACTTC.

CDR3 region: CASSTAGTSGYEQYF. CDR3 in DNA: TGTGCCAGCAGTACCGCCGGGACTAGCGGTTACGAGCAGTACTTC. The chain has TRBV27 and TRBJ2-7; 11 bases fit TRBD2. The CDR3 loop spans 15 amino acids. The V segment lost 5 bases and the J segment 4 bases; nucleotides outside the gene matches: 7. Germline CDR1 is MNHEY and CDR2 is SMNVEV (reference sequence).